This T cell receptor beta chain was documented in a study of post-analysis software for immune sequencing data. Study-wide results and limits: Controls showed lower frequencies than patients for roughly five TRBV segments, and TRBV5-6, TRBV5-1 and TRBV20-1 were among these. Compared with controls, patients showed significantly lower normalized Chao1 diversity.

This clonotype was detected a few times. Its antigen remains unknown. This CDR3 is 17 amino acids long. V lost 4 bases and J lost 2; bases outside the gene matches: 8. Per germline, CDR1 LNHDA and CDR2 SQIVND (reference sequence). Incorporated into the TCR beta cDNA libraries were unique molecular identifiers, which served to reduce PCR and sequencing biases. Out of 1 to 10 million T cells, about 500,000 cDNA molecules were generated. In TCRdb, the PCR reads were re-called with MiXCR into one record per CDR3 protein. The sample holds hundreds of thousands of distinct CDR3 sequences, roughly 27% seen once.

This chain connects TRBV19 to TRBJ2-6; TRBD1 matches at 7 bases. Sequenced material: blood. The clonotype comes from a girl aged 5-17 years with multiple sclerosis. CDR3 amino acids: CASSRQGGRAGANVLTF. As DNA, the CDR3 is TGTGCCAGTAGTAGACAGGGTGGTAGAGCTGGGGCCAACGTCCTGACTTTC.